Listed below are T cell receptor beta chains from one sample, sequenced in a study of low-dose radiotherapy and immunotherapy resistance in tumors. One entry per CDR3 protein results from TCRdb running MiXCR on the reads. The sample shows 64,000 or so distinct CDR3 sequences, more than 20% of them seen only once. The specimen was PBMCs, collected before treatment. These receptors were collected from a male donor with rectosigmoid adenocarcinoma. The CDR3 runs from the conserved cysteine through the conserved F or W. D genes are given only for firm matches. The size field is filled for only some rows; it gives once, few, many or a size class.

.	TRBV3-1	TRBD1	TRBJ1-1	CASSHLPGQGKTEAFF	TGTGCCAGCAGCCATTTACCGGGACAGGGTAAAACTGAAGCTTTCTTT
.	TRBV6-1	TRBD1	TRBJ2-5	CASRERQGETRYF	TGTGCCAGCCGTGAGAGACAGGGGGAGACCCGGTACTTC
many	TRBV12-2	.	TRBJ1-2	CARGGGSPYGYTF	TGTGCAAGGGGGGGGGGGTCCCCGTATGGCTACACCTTC
many	TRBV18	TRBD1	TRBJ2-7	CASSPGQAPFPYEQYF	TGTGCCAGCTCACCAGGACAGGCTCCCTTTCCCTACGAGCAGTACTTC
many	TRBV12-3/TRBV12-4	TRBD2	TRBJ2-7	CASSLGLAGGEQYF	TGTGCCAGCAGTTTAGGGCTAGCGGGGGGCGAGCAGTACTTC
many	TRBV7-6	TRBD1	TRBJ2-5	CASSSRGTEETQYF	TGTGCCAGCAGCTCACGTGGGACAGAAGAGACCCAGTACTTC
medium-sized	TRBV5-1	TRBD1	TRBJ2-7	CASSLSPTGTGGVYEQYF	TGCGCCAGCAGCTTGTCCCCCACTGGGACAGGCGGGGTCTACGAGCAGTACTTC
many	TRBV7-9	.	TRBJ1-5	CASSLEGKGNQPQHF	TGTGCCAGCAGCTTAGAGGGGAAAGGCAATCAGCCCCAGCATTTT
.	TRBV2	TRBD2	TRBJ2-5	CASSGTSGYQETQYF	TGTGCCAGCAGTGGGACTAGCGGCTACCAAGAGACCCAGTACTTC
many	TRBV27	.	TRBJ2-6	CASSPRRSGANVLTF	TGTGCCAGCAGTCCACGCCGCTCTGGGGCCAACGTCCTGACTTTC
many	TRBV6-2/TRBV6-3	.	TRBJ2-3	CASTPVWGGLGDTQYF	TGTGCCAGCACACCTGTATGGGGCGGGCTGGGGGATACGCAGTATTTT